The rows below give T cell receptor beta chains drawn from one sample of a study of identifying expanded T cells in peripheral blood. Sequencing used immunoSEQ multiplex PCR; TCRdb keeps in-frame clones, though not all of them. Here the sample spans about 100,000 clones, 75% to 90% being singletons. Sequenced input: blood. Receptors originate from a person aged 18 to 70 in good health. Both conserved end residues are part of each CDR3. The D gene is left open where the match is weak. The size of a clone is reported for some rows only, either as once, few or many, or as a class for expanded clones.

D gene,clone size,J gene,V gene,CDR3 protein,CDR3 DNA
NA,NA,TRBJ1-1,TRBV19,CASSIAKAYYTEAFF,TGTGCCAGTAGTATCGCCAAGGCCTATTACACTGAAGCTTTCTTT
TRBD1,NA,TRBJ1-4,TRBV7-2,CASSDRTGQGEKLFF,TGTGCCAGCAGCGACAGGACAGGACAGGGTGAAAAACTGTTTTTT
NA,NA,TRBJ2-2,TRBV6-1,CASREGTGELFF,TGTGCCAGCAGGGAGGGGACCGGGGAGCTGTTTTTT
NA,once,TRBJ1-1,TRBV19,CASKPDRGFSGAASAFF,TGTGCCAGCAAACCAGACCGGGGGTTTTCGGGGGCCGCGAGTGCTTTCTTT
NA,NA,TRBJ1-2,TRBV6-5,CASRPGSSGNYGYTF,TGTGCCAGCAGGCCAGGCAGTTCAGGGAACTATGGCTACACCTTC
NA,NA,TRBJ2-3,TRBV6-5,CASSIIEADTQYF,TGTGCCAGCAGTATAATCGAGGCAGATACGCAGTATTTT
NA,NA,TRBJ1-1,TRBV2,CASSGGGEDEAFF,TGTGCCAGCAGTGGAGGAGGGGAGGATGAAGCTTTCTTT
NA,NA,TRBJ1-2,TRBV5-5,CASSLIWDYGYTF,TGTGCCAGCAGCTTGATATGGGACTATGGCTACACCTTC
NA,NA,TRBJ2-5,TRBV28,CASRRTRDQETQYF,TGTGCCAGCAGAAGGACCCGGGATCAAGAGACCCAGTACTTC
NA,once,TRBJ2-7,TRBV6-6,CASSSLSYEQYF,TGTGCCAGCAGTTCACTCTCCTACGAGCAGTACTTC
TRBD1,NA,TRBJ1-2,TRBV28,CASSFIRTGGGYGYTF,TGTGCCAGCAGTTTCATTCGCACAGGGGGCGGCTATGGCTACACCTTC
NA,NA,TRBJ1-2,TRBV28,CASSLSDGTGGYTF,TGTGCCAGCAGTTTATCCGATGGAACGGGAGGCTACACCTTC
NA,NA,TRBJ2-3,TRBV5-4,CASSFRGRQTDTQYF,TGTGCCAGCAGCTTCCGGGGTCGGCAGACAGATACGCAGTATTTT
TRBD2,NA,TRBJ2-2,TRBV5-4,CASSVGLVGGTGELFF,TGTGCCAGCAGCGTGGGACTAGTGGGGGGTACCGGGGAGCTGTTTTTT
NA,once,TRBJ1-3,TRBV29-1,CSAPLGHSLAGNTIYF,TGCAGTGCCCCCCTGGGACACTCACTCGCGGGAAACACCATATATTTT
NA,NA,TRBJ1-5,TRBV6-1,CASSEVLGRNQPQHF,TGTGCCAGCAGTGAAGTTCTGGGGAGGAATCAGCCCCAGCATTTT
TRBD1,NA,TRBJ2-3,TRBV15,CATSTRDRGTDTQYF,TGTGCCACCAGCACCCGGGACAGGGGCACAGATACGCAGTATTTT